This T cell receptor (beta chain) was captured in a study of OX40 agonist ivuxolimab in advanced cancers. Regarding the complete study: Ivuxolimab was an agonistic, fully human IgG2 monoclonal antibody directed against OX40 (CD134), a costimulatory receptor. Intravenous ivuxolimab was administered to patients every 2 weeks at six dose levels: 0.01, 0.1, 0.3, 1.5, 3 and 10 mg/kg. Of the roughly 52 patients in dose escalation, around 19 had hepatocellular carcinoma, around 15 had melanoma, 9 had renal cell carcinoma and 9 had head and neck cancer. A male proportion of 82.7% and a mean age of about 60 years, ranging from about 23 to 90, were recorded for the dose-escalation cohort. Prior anti-PD-1, anti-PD-L1 or anti-CTLA-4 therapy was permitted, and approximately 40% of dose-escalation patients had received checkpoint inhibitors. Three dose-escalation patients achieved partial responses, one with hepatocellular carcinoma and two with cutaneous melanoma. Peripheral TCRbeta sequencing was intended to test whether TCR sequence diversity was altered and clonal T-cell expansion was caused by ivuxolimab. The paper reports the monotherapy dose-escalation portion (N = 52 patients) of the phase I ivuxolimab trial. The research as a whole found: The antigen specificity of the peripheral T cells that underwent clonal expansion was not determined. Low levels of normalized T-cell clonal expansion were also seen in some nonresponding patients. In the 0.1-3.0 mg/kg groups, partial responders were among the patients with the lowest normalized peripheral clonal expansion, particularly in CD8+ T cells. After ivuxolimab, expanded clones were on average more numerous among CD8+ T cells than among CD4+ T cells. Clonal expansion of both CD4+ and CD8+ blood T cells was observed from baseline to week 6 at doses 0.1 to 3.0 mg/kg.

Worth noting for this clone: This receptor's antigen is unknown. Per-base quality was not reported, and no clone a single base away is much larger than it.

Patients with a history of autoimmune disease or receiving systemic immunosuppression were excluded from the trial. Peripheral blood for TCR sequencing was collected from all dose cohorts at baseline, on cycle 4 day 1, and on cycle 7 day 1. The samples were drawn from a first-in-human, open-label, multicenter phase I dose-escalation trial of ivuxolimab. Adults with locally advanced or metastatic melanoma, renal cell carcinoma, hepatocellular carcinoma or head and neck squamous cell carcinoma were enrolled in the trial. Before TCR sequencing, CD4+ T cells and CD8+ T cells from peripheral blood were sorted into separate populations. To sequence the TCRbeta CDR3 region, genomic DNA was isolated from the sorted cells. The immunoSEQ Assay was used for sequencing of TCRbeta CDR3 regions. TCRdb mirrors the immuneACCESS table, restricted to in-frame sequences. Some clones are absent from its copies; in checked studies, under half trace to an unresolved V gene, and the reason for the others is unknown. The sample table contains 40,000 to 60,000 clones; only one count was recorded for about 90% of them. Clones ranked in the top ten supply around 3.4% of the sample.

The receptor was derived from an adult with an advanced solid tumor such as melanoma, head and neck, liver or kidney cancer. The sample consisted of CD4+ or CD8+ T cells sorted from blood, taken in a trial of the OX40 agonist ivuxolimab.

The DNA sequence is TGTGCCTGGGGTCGCTTGAGGGGCGATGGGGAGACCCAGTACTTC. This translates into CAWGRLRGDGETQYF. The rearranged chain carries TRBV30 and TRBJ2-5; the D gene assignment is perhaps TRBD1 or TRBD2, with each matching 5 bases. Sequences GTSNPN (CDR1) and SVGIG (CDR2) are obtained from the germline V gene (reference sequence). Its CDR3 holds 15 amino acids, cysteine through phenylalanine. The retained sequence is limited to the CDR3, 45 bases, with the frame set at the first base. The junction shows trimming of 5 bases on V and 5 bases on J, plus 21 bases between the germline ends.